The 28 T cell receptor beta chains reported below all come from one sample, sequenced in a study of tumor and adjacent non-tumor tissue in lung cancer. RNA was extracted from bulk tissue without any cell sorting. This non-tumor lung sample came from over 3 cm beyond the tumor edge. Three rounds of nested PCR, following a modified ARM-PCR protocol, produced the TCRbeta library. TCRdb fed the multiplex PCR reads into MiXCR, producing one record per CDR3 protein. The sample lists about 86,000 distinct CDR3 sequences; around 82% were seen once. Sequences were obtained from distant non-tumor lung tissue. The origin of the receptors is a woman in her fifties or sixties with non-small cell lung cancer.

Remarks on this clonotype: An end of the junction does not agree with germline; a read error may underlie this. The chain links TRBV6-6 to TRBJ1-5; perhaps TRBD1 as D (5 bases). The germline gives CDR1 MNHNY, CDR2 SVGAGI (reference sequence). CDR3 length: 14 amino acids. In DNA, the CDR3 is TGTGGCAGCAGGGCAGGGCCCCTCAATCAGCCCCAGCATTTT. Translated: CGSRAGPLNQPQHF.

The genes are TRBV4-1 and TRBJ2-3; 9 nucleotides match TRBD1. After removal of 0 bases from V and 6 bases from J, the junction contained 7 bases not matched to a gene. The germline V gene has CDR1 MGHRA and CDR2 YSYEKL. The CDR3 has 16 amino acids. CDR3 protein: CASSQDEQGAGDTQYF. CDR3 coding DNA: TGCGCCAGCAGCCAAGACGAACAGGGGGCGGGTGATACGCAGTATTTT.

The chain uses TRBV28 and TRBJ2-7; D is undetermined. The CDR3 length is 14 residues. V lost 6 bases to trimming and J lost 2 bases, with 14 bases between them. Germline values: CDR1 MDHEN, CDR2 SYDVKM. CDR3 DNA: TGTGCCAGCAGCCGCCCTGACGTAGCCTACGAGCAGTACTTC. Its protein is CASSRPDVAYEQYF.

Regarding this clonotype: The junction does not match germline at one end; this may be a read error. The CDR3 protein is CIAPVTGSGGQPQHF. The DNA of the CDR3 is TGCATTGCTCCTGTGACAGGATCGGGAGGTCAGCCCCAGCATTTT. The gene calls are TRBV20-1 and TRBJ1-5; maybe TRBD1 (6 bases). The CDR3 extends over 15 amino acids. Germline V gene sequence: CDR1 DFQATT, CDR2 SNEGSKA (reference sequence).

On this clonotype itself: The junction does not match germline at one end; this may be a read error. The chain is built from TRBV24-1 and TRBJ2-7; 12 bases align to TRBD1. Looked up from germline, CDR1 is KGHDR and CDR2 is SFDVKD. This CDR3 is 16 amino acids long. CDR3: CDTSEPGTGGSYEPYF. The CDR3 bases are TGTGACACCAGTGAGCCTGGGACAGGGGGCTCCTACGAGCCGTACTTC.

Turning to this clonotype: One end of the junction does not line up with germline, which may come from a read error. This rearrangement joins TRBV20-1 to TRBJ1-5; D uncertain. Germline CDR1 reads DFQATT; CDR2 reads SNEGSKA (reference sequence). This CDR3 region has 14 residues. CDR3 loop: CSVSSGDRNQPQHF. The DNA for the CDR3 is TGCAGTGTTAGTTCCGGTGACCGCAATCAGCCCCAACATTTT.

Points on this clonotype: Sequence at one end of the junction differs from germline and may be a read error. The chain uses TRBV6-5 and TRBJ2-1, with 14 bases aligning to TRBD2. The CDR3 contains 17 residues. Germline values: CDR1 MNHEY, CDR2 SVGAGI. This chain's CDR3 is CASSYEYPRLAGGPVFF. In nucleotides, the CDR3 is TGCGCCAGCAGTTACGAGTATCCGAGACTAGCGGGAGGGCCGGTGTTCTTC.

In this sample, this clonotype turned up many times. The V and J genes are TRBV12-3 or TRBV12-4 and TRBJ2-1; 9 bases fit TRBD1. V trimming: 6 bases; J trimming: 8 bases; junction bases outside the gene matches: 5. The CDR3 contains 13 residues. CDR3 DNA: TGTGCCAGCAGCTCCAACAGGGGGCATGAGCAGTTCTTC. This sequence encodes CASSSNRGHEQFF.

In its sample, this clonotype is medium-sized. The chain joins TRBV6-1 to TRBJ2-7; 7 bases line up with TRBD2. The CDR3 contains 15 residues. Germline V gene sequence: CDR1 MNHNS, CDR2 SASEGT. V lost 2 bases, J lost 1 base, and 5 bases stayed unmatched. CDR3 sequence (DNA): TGTGCCAGCAGTGAAAGAAAGCGGGGATCCTACGAGCAGTACTTC. Translating it yields CASSERKRGSYEQYF.

In regard to this clonotype: This clone may be a read error of a much larger clone one base away. The chain joins TRBV5-1 to TRBJ1-5; D not certain. Trimming removed 6 bases at V and 3 bases at J, with 13 bases between. CDR3 size: 14 residues. Germline CDR1 is SGHRS and CDR2 is YFSETQ. The CDR3 loop is CASNPDGFNQPQHF. Written as DNA, the CDR3 is TGCGCCAGCAACCCGGACGGATTCAATCAGCCCCAGCATTTT. Full variable domain (rest looked up from reference TRBV5-1 and TRBJ1-5): KAGVTQTPRYLIKTRGQQVTLSCSPISGHRSVSWYQQTPGQGLQFLFEYFSETQRNKGNFPGRFSGRQFSNSRSEMNVSTLELGDSALYLCASNPDGFNQPQHFGDGTRLSIL.

At least ten counts were recorded for this clonotype. V is TRBV20-1 and J is TRBJ2-1, with a weak D call TRBD1 (5 bases). CDR1 and CDR2 (germline): DFQATT, SNEGSKA (reference sequence). This CDR3 has 15 residues. Trimming removed 6 bases from V and 4 bases from J, with 19 bases in between. The CDR3 loop is CSALQGRALYNEQFF. The CDR3 DNA is TGCAGTGCCCTCCAGGGAAGGGCTTTATACAATGAGCAGTTCTTC.

This chain joins TRBV7-9 and TRBJ1-5, with D uncertain. The CDR3 extends over 12 amino acids. V dropped 2 bases and J dropped 7 bases, with 6 bases sitting between them. Germline values: CDR1 SEHNR, CDR2 FQNEAQ (reference sequence). The CDR3: CASSLISQPQHF. DNA for the CDR3: TGTGCCAGCAGCTTAATTTCCCAGCCCCAGCATTTT. Full variable domain (remainder filled in from reference TRBV7-9 and TRBJ1-5): DTGVSQNPRHKITKRGQNVTFRCDPISEHNRLYWYRQTLGQGPEFLTYFQNEAQLEKSRLLSDRFSAERPKGSFSTLEIQRTEQGDSAMYLCASSLISQPQHFGDGTRLSIL.

In this sample, this clonotype turned up once. One base away lies a much larger clone, so this may be a sequencing read error. This sequence joins TRBV28 and TRBJ2-5, with D possibly called TRBD1 or TRBD2 (5 bases each). CDR3 length equals 17 residues. V was shortened by 1 base and J by 4 bases, with 19 bases between the two germline ends. The germline V gene has CDR1 MDHEN and CDR2 SYDVKM. CDR3 amino acids: CASSLSGEGNGAETQYF. CDR3 in DNA: TGTGCCAGCAGTTTATCCGGCGAGGGGAATGGAGCAGAGACCCAGTACTTC.

With regard to this clonotype: At one boundary the junction diverges from the germline segment, which might be a read error. The chain carries TRBV6-1 and TRBJ2-7; TRBD1 agrees at 7 bases. The germline V gene has CDR1 MNHNS and CDR2 SASEGT. The CDR3 covers 15 residues. The CDR3 DNA is TGTGCCAACAGTGAAGATGGGACAGTCTCCTACGAGCAGTACTTC. It specifies CANSEDGTVSYEQYF.

This clonotype was detected many times. The V call is TRBV6-1, the J call TRBJ2-5; 9 bases align to TRBD2. There are 13 residues in the CDR3. J lost 5 bases, V lost 8 bases, and 6 bases had no gene match. In germline, CDR1 is MNHNS, CDR2 SASEGT. CDR3 coding DNA: TGTGCCAGCTGTAGCGGGAGCGAGGAGACCCAGTACTTC. Translating gives CASCSGSEETQYF.

As to this clonotype: The junction and the germline gene differ at one end; a read error may be behind it. This chain connects TRBV10-3 to TRBJ2-1, with 9 bases matching TRBD1. Germline V lookup: CDR1 ENHRY, CDR2 SYGVKD. The CDR3 is made up of 13 amino acids. CDR3 sequence reads: CATKGQGSNDQFF. The DNA for the CDR3 is TGTGCCACCAAGGGACAGGGAAGTAATGATCAGTTCTTC.

Regarding this clonotype: The germline gene is not matched at one end of the junction; a read error may be the cause. This rearrangement joins TRBV30 to TRBJ2-1; 11 bases agree with TRBD2. This CDR3 comprises 17 residues. CDR1 GTSNPN and CDR2 SVGIG come from the germline V gene (reference sequence). CDR3 nucleotides: TGTGTCTGGAGTACCGGACTAGCGGGTTTCTCCTATAATGAGCAGTTCTTC. As protein: CVWSTGLAGFSYNEQFF.

The V gene is TRBV6-6, the J gene TRBJ2-3, with D unresolved. Germline V gene lookup returns CDR1 MNHNY and CDR2 SVGAGI (reference sequence). The CDR3 is 11 amino acids. Trimming cost V 8 bases and J 10 bases, with 13 bases left between them. CDR3 DNA sequence: TGTGCCAGCGAGGCTGGAAATGCGCAGTATTTT. It yields the protein CASEAGNAQYF.

Ten or more counts support this clonotype. The genes are TRBV6-6 and TRBJ1-6; 9 nucleotides agree with TRBD1. This CDR3 is built from 14 residues. J gave up 9 bases and V 5 bases, and 5 bases lay outside the gene matches. Germline CDR1 and CDR2: MNHNY and SVGAGI (reference sequence). The CDR3: CASSLGQGSSPLHF. The CDR3 coding sequence is TGTGCCAGCAGTCTAGGACAGGGGAGTTCACCCCTCCACTTT.

As to this clonotype: An end of the junction does not agree with germline; a read error may underlie this. The genes are TRBV4-1 and TRBJ2-2, with D possibly TRBD2 on 6 matching bases. The germline V gene encodes CDR1 MGHRA and CDR2 YSYEKL. The CDR3 extends over 15 amino acids. CDR3 in amino acids: CASSQLAGLTGGLFF. In DNA form, the CDR3 reads TGCGCCAGCAGCCAACTAGCTGGCCTCACCGGGGGGCTGTTTTTT.

This clonotype was detected many times. The chain combines TRBV5-6 with TRBJ2-3, with D perhaps matching TRBD1 (5 bases). There are 15 residues in the CDR3. Germline V gene lookup returns CDR1 SGHDT and CDR2 YYEEEE. V lost 0 bases and J lost 4, with 12 bases in between. In DNA form, the CDR3 reads TGTGCCAGCAGCTTGGCGGGCACAGGTTCAGATACGCAGTATTTT. Translating it yields CASSLAGTGSDTQYF.

This clonotype was detected ten times or more. The chain links TRBV11-2 to TRBJ1-6; D remains ambiguous. The ends were cut back, 5 bases at V and 1 base at J, with 12 bases in the middle. The CDR3 is 16 residues long. The germline gives CDR1 SGHAT, CDR2 FQNNGV. Written as DNA, the CDR3 is TGTGCCAGCAGCCCCCGGACGGGGTCCTATAATTCACCCCTCCACTTT. Translated, it gives CASSPRTGSYNSPLHF. Full variable domain (remainder filled in from reference TRBV11-2 and TRBJ1-6): EAGVAQSPRYKIIEKRQSVAFWCNPISGHATLYWYQQILGQGPKLLIQFQNNGVVDDSQLPKDRFSAERLKGVDSTLKIQPAKLEDSAVYLCASSPRTGSYNSPLHFGNGTRLTVT.

This clonotype was seen many times. This may be a read error, as it is one base from a much larger clone. The CDR3 DNA reads as TGTGCCAGCAGCCCCCTCACCGCAGATACGCAGTGTTTT. This sequence encodes CASSPLTADTQCF. This chain uses TRBV5-4 with TRBJ2-3; D uncertain. The V gene's germline CDR1 is SGHNT and CDR2 YYREEE (reference sequence). CDR3 length equals 13 residues.

With regard to this clonotype: At one end the junction does not follow the germline gene, possibly because of a read error. The chain joins TRBV11-2 to TRBJ2-1; TRBD2 agrees at 8 bases. Germline V gene data show CDR1 as SGHAT and CDR2 as FQNNGV. The CDR3 has 14 amino acids. CDR3 residues: CANSLEAGVNGQLF. The DNA of the CDR3 is TGTGCCAACAGCTTAGAAGCGGGAGTTAATGGGCAGCTCTTC. Together with reference TRBV11-2 and TRBJ2-1, the CDR3 gives the full variable domain: EAGVAQSPRYKIIEKRQSVAFWCNPISGHATLYWYQQILGQGPKLLIQFQNNGVVDDSQLPKDRFSAERLKGVDSTLKIQPAKLEDSAVYLCANSLEAGVNGQLFGPGTRLTVL.

A word on this clonotype: The conserved final phenylalanine or tryptophan is absent from the CDR3, which likely points to a read error. The J gene is TRBJ2-7, the V gene TRBV11-2; D is possibly TRBD1 (5 bases). Germline loops: CDR1 SGHAT, CDR2 FQNNGV. The CDR3 totals 14 residues. CDR3 loop: CANSLVSDSYEQYL. CDR3 coding DNA: TGTGCCAACAGCTTAGTTAGTGACAGCTACGAGCAGTACTTA.

Concerning this clonotype itself: Because the CDR3 is missing its conserved closing phenylalanine or tryptophan, this is likely a read error. The limits of the CDR3 on the DNA are not certain, so only TCRdb's listed CDR3 is given. V usage is TRBV5-5 and J usage is TRBJ2-3. The CDR3 is 14 residues long, ends included. Looked up from germline, CDR1 is SGHKS and CDR2 is YYEKEE (reference sequence). The CDR3 protein is CASSFLENTDTKYL.

This clonotype was counted at least ten times. The chain uses TRBV28 and TRBJ2-7; 8 bases line up with TRBD1. V trimming: 10 bases; J trimming: 4 bases; junction bases outside the gene matches: 9. CDR1 is MDHEN and CDR2 is SYDVKM in the germline V gene. CDR3 size: 13 residues. DNA of the CDR3: TGTGCCACCCTCCTCGGACAGGGATACGAGCAGTACTTC. Amino acid sequence: CATLLGQGYEQYF.

This clonotype showed up just once. Sequence at one end of the junction differs from germline and may be a read error. The gene calls are TRBV12-5 and TRBJ2-1; no clear D. Germline V gene sequence: CDR1 LGHNT, CDR2 FRNRAP. CDR3 length: 15 amino acids. The CDR3 sequence: CAGGLFGETYNEQFF. The CDR3 nucleotides are TGTGCTGGTGGTTTGTTCGGCGAGACTTACAATGAGCAGTTCTTC.